These 27 T cell receptor beta chains were all obtained from the same sample, sequenced in a study of cytomegalovirus exposure and HLA in healthy donors. Sequencing used immunoSEQ multiplex PCR; TCRdb keeps in-frame clones, though not all of them. Counted here are about 280,000 clones, about 86% occurring once; the ten biggest clones make up over 0.95%. The sequenced sample was PBMCs. Receptors were obtained from a young woman in good health and CMV-seronegative.

V is TRBV9 and J is TRBJ1-4; weak D call: TRBD1 (6 bases). Trimming removed 3 bases at V and 3 bases at J, with 21 bases between. The CDR3 sequence is 18 residues long. Germline V gives CDR1 SGDLS, CDR2 YYNGEE. The CDR3 sequence: CASSDPASLTGPNEKLFF. The CDR3 bases are TGTGCCAGCAGCGATCCCGCGTCGTTGACAGGTCCTAATGAAAAACTGTTTTTT.

The rearrangement joins TRBV30 to TRBJ1-2; D is unresolved. The CDR3 sequence is 11 residues long. In germline, CDR1 is GTSNPN, CDR2 SVGIG (reference sequence). Deletions cut 3 bases from V and 8 bases from J, with 10 bases between. CDR3 nucleotide sequence: TGTGCCTGGAGACCCGGGGAGGGCTACACCTTC. It encodes CAWRPGEGYTF. The variable domain in full, with the rest retrieved from reference TRBV30 and TRBJ1-2, is SQTIHQWPATLVQPVGSPLSLECTVEGTSNPNLYWYRQAAGRGLQLLFYSVGIGQISSEVPQNLSASRPQDRQFILSSKKLLLSDSGFYLCAWRPGEGYTFGSGTRLTVV.

This rearrangement joins TRBV5-6 to TRBJ2-2; D call uncertain. V dropped 0 bases and J dropped 4 bases, with 10 bases sitting between them. This CDR3 has 15 amino acids. Germline V gives CDR1 SGHDT, CDR2 YYEEEE. The CDR3 DNA is TGTGCCAGCAGCTTGGCCCCCATGGCCACCGGGGAGCTGTTTTTT. Protein: CASSLAPMATGELFF.

The chain combines TRBV7-3 with TRBJ1-2; D gene unclear. Trimming cost V 2 bases and J 0 bases, with 7 bases left between them. CDR1 and CDR2 from the germline V gene are SGHTA and FQGTGA. CDR3 length: 14 amino acids. The CDR3 region is CASSLQATNYGYTF. DNA of the CDR3: TGTGCCAGCAGCTTACAGGCTACTAACTATGGCTACACCTTC.

With regard to this clone: The sample has other DNA sequences that encode this CDR3 too. The chain links TRBV6-5 to TRBJ2-5; no clear D. Germline V gene sequence: CDR1 MNHEY, CDR2 SVGAGI. This CDR3 spans 11 amino acids. Trimming removed 5 bases from V and 2 bases from J, with 3 bases in between. DNA of the CDR3: TGTGCCAGCAGTCCACAAGAGACCCAGTACTTC. Translation gives CASSPQETQYF.

The table lists this clone with a few counts. The chain has TRBV28 and TRBJ1-1, with a weak D call TRBD1 (6 bases). The CDR3 runs to 12 residues. The ends were cut back, 5 bases at V and 9 bases at J, with 13 bases in the middle. Germline lookup yields CDR1 MDHEN and CDR2 SYDVKM. As DNA, the CDR3 is TGTGCCAGCAGTGTGGACAGTCCCAAAGCTTTCTTT. Translated: CASSVDSPKAFF.

CDR3 loop: CASSPPGQGYNEQFF. DNA for the CDR3: TGTGCCAGCAGCCCCCCTGGGCAGGGGTACAATGAGCAGTTCTTC. This chain joins TRBV9 and TRBJ2-1, with D possibly TRBD1 on 6 matching bases. The CDR3 has 15 residues. Germline CDR1 and CDR2: SGDLS and YYNGEE. Trimming took off 4 bases at V and 4 bases at J, with 15 bases between the two ends.

The V and J genes are TRBV4-2 and TRBJ2-1; no clear D. The germline gives CDR1 LGHNA, CDR2 YNFKEQ. The CDR3 is 13 amino acids. Trimming stripped 0 bases from V and 6 bases from J, with 6 bases between. The DNA for the CDR3 is TGTGCCAGCAGCCAAGACATAGTCAATGAGCAGTTCTTC. It specifies CASSQDIVNEQFF.

V and J are TRBV7-2 and TRBJ2-4, with D perhaps TRBD2 (5 bases). The CDR3 runs to 15 residues. With 4 bases removed from V and 8 bases from J, the gap between germline ends came to 18 bases. Germline CDR1 reads SGHTA; CDR2 reads FQGNSA. CDR3 region: CASSYTPRGTDIQYF. The CDR3 DNA reads TGTGCCAGCAGCTACACCCCACGGGGTACGGACATTCAGTACTTC.

V usage is TRBV5-1 and J usage is TRBJ1-1; TRBD1 agrees at 8 bases. V dropped 4 bases and J dropped 8; count of bases not matched to a gene: 7. There are 13 residues in the CDR3. Germline V CDR1 and CDR2: SGHRS, YFSETQ. CDR3 in amino acids: CASSMTGTGEAFF. The CDR3 DNA is TGCGCCAGCAGCATGACCGGGACAGGAGAAGCTTTCTTT.

The V call is TRBV7-9, the J call TRBJ2-2, with a weak D call TRBD1 (6 bases). V shed 4 bases and J shed 1 base, with 13 bases lying between them. Germline CDR1 is SEHNR and CDR2 is FQNEAQ (reference sequence). The CDR3 contains 16 residues. The CDR3 DNA reads as TGTGCCAGCAGCTCACCCGGGACATGGAACACCGGGGAGCTGTTTTTT. This translates into CASSSPGTWNTGELFF.

The chain joins TRBV19 to TRBJ1-5, with 8 bases lining up with TRBD1. From germline, CDR1 is LNHDA and CDR2 SQIVND (reference sequence). The CDR3 loop spans 15 amino acids. V lost 3 bases and J lost 2; bases outside the gene matches: 3. This CDR3 is CASSMVTGGNQPQHF. CDR3 coding DNA: TGTGCCAGTAGTATGGTGACAGGGGGCAATCAGCCCCAGCATTTT.

V usage is TRBV4-1 and J usage is TRBJ2-1, with D tentatively TRBD2 (6 bases). This CDR3 comprises 17 residues. Between the trimmed V and J ends, which lost 0 bases and 0 bases, there was a span of 12 bases. The germline CDR1 and CDR2 sequences are MGHRA and YSYEKL. The CDR3 region is CASSQEGLSSSYNEQFF. The CDR3 DNA sequence: TGCGCCAGCAGCCAAGAGGGACTTTCGAGCTCCTACAATGAGCAGTTCTTC.

The chain couples TRBV6-5 to TRBJ1-2; D gene unclear. Germline CDR1 reads MNHEY; CDR2 reads SVGAGI. The CDR3 totals 15 residues. Deletions cut 2 bases from V and 0 bases from J, with 10 bases between. The CDR3 sequence: CASSYGSKANYGYTF. The CDR3 nucleotides read TGTGCCAGCAGTTACGGCTCGAAAGCTAACTATGGCTACACCTTC.

The rearrangement links TRBV7-2 to TRBJ2-7; D gene uncertain. The CDR3 length is 14 residues. CDR1 is SGHTA and CDR2 is FQGNSA in the germline V gene. Trimming left V 5 bases short and J 0 bases short, with 11 bases between. CDR3 sequence: CASSPSRSSYEQYF. The CDR3 nucleotides are TGTGCCAGCAGCCCCTCGCGGAGCTCCTACGAGCAGTACTTC.

This clone has just a few counts. The rearrangement uses TRBV19 and TRBJ1-5, with D unresolved. This CDR3 has 12 residues. V lost 8 bases, J lost 7 bases, and 12 bases lay in between. Germline CDR1 and CDR2: LNHDA and SQIVND (reference sequence). CDR3: CASQGGWQPQHF. CDR3 DNA: TGTGCCAGTCAAGGAGGGTGGCAGCCCCAGCATTTT. Combining the CDR3 with reference TRBV19 and TRBJ1-5 gives the whole variable domain DGGITQSPKYLFRKEGQNVTLSCEQNLNHDAMYWYRQDPGQGLRLIYYSQIVNDFQKGDIAEGYSVSREKKESFPLTVTSAQKNPTAFYLCASQGGWQPQHFGDGTRLSIL.

J is TRBJ2-6 and V is TRBV6-1; tentative D call: TRBD2 (7 bases). Trimming took off 4 bases at V and 0 bases at J, with 13 bases between the two ends. The CDR3 loop spans 17 amino acids. The germline CDR1 and CDR2 sequences are MNHNS and SASEGT. The CDR3 reads CASSGWGGPSGANVLTF. CDR3 DNA: TGTGCCAGCAGTGGATGGGGGGGCCCCTCTGGGGCCAACGTCCTGACTTTC.

The chain links TRBV13 to TRBJ1-4; TRBD1 is a possible D gene (6 bases). Germline assignment: CDR1 PRHDT and CDR2 FYEKMQ (reference sequence). The germline V and J ends were trimmed by 1 base and 0 bases, with 15 bases remaining between them. The CDR3 runs to 18 residues. The CDR3 region is CASSLAGTGRATNEKLFF. DNA of the CDR3: TGTGCCAGCAGCTTAGCGGGAACAGGGAGGGCAACTAATGAAAAACTGTTTTTT.

The chain couples TRBV6-6 to TRBJ1-1, with unresolved D. V lost 0 bases and J 1 base, leaving 9 bases between the germline ends. This CDR3 comprises 15 residues. Germline CDR1 and CDR2: MNHNY and SVGAGI (reference sequence). CDR3 region: CASSYSKFGNTEAFF. As DNA, the CDR3 is TGTGCCAGCAGTTACTCTAAGTTCGGGAACACTGAAGCTTTCTTT.

The chain couples TRBV27 to TRBJ2-7; 9 bases are shared with TRBD1. Germline lookup yields CDR1 MNHEY and CDR2 SMNVEV (reference sequence). J lost 7 bases, V lost 3 bases, and 10 bases had no gene match. The CDR3 contains 15 residues. CDR3 sequence: CASSLARTGVGEQYF. DNA of the CDR3: TGTGCCAGCAGTTTGGCCCGGACAGGGGTGGGAGAGCAGTACTTC.

This clone turned up a few times. The rearrangement links TRBV28 to TRBJ1-2; 7 nucleotides match TRBD1. CDR3 length equals 13 residues. The germline CDR1 and CDR2 sequences are MDHEN and SYDVKM. With 7 bases clipped from V and 8 bases from J, the junction kept 10 bases outside the gene matches. In DNA, the CDR3 is TGTGCCAGCATCATAGGAGGGGGCAGCGGCTACACCTTC. Amino acids: CASIIGGGSGYTF.

The chain combines TRBV2 with TRBJ1-1; TRBD1 might be the D (5 bases). Germline values: CDR1 SNHLY, CDR2 FYNNEI. The V gene lost 2 bases and the J gene lost 8 bases, with 12 bases spanning the gap. CDR3 size: 13 residues. For the CDR3, the DNA is TGTGCCAGCAGTGAATCCCCTACAGGAGAAGCTTTCTTT. Translated, it gives CASSESPTGEAFF.

The V gene is TRBV4-1, the J gene TRBJ2-2, with TRBD2 matching 8 bases. V dropped 1 base and J dropped 5; count of bases not matched to a gene: 9. Germline values: CDR1 MGHRA, CDR2 YSYEKL. The CDR3 length is 17 residues. DNA for the CDR3: TGCGCCAGCAGCCAAGCGGGAGGGCCGGGGAGGACCGGGGAGCTGTTTTTT. Its translation is CASSQAGGPGRTGELFF.

The sample holds a few counts of this clone. The chain has TRBV5-1 and TRBJ1-4; 8 bases map to TRBD1. This CDR3 contains 15 residues. The V gene end was trimmed by 3 bases and the J gene end by 8 bases; junction bases not matched to a gene: 9. Looked up from germline, CDR1 is SGHRS and CDR2 is YFSETQ. CDR3 sequence (DNA): TGCGCCAGCAGCTCGGAGGACAGGGCACGCGAAAAACTGTTTTTT. Amino acids: CASSSEDRAREKLFF.

The chain links TRBV9 to TRBJ2-4; D may be TRBD1 (6 bases). CDR1 SGDLS and CDR2 YYNGEE come from the germline V gene. The V and J ends lost 3 bases and 3 bases respectively, with 13 bases between them. The CDR3 is 15 amino acids. CDR3 amino acids: CASSGYREVKNIQYF. CDR3 coding DNA: TGTGCCAGCAGCGGCTACAGGGAAGTCAAAAACATTCAGTACTTC.

This clone was detected only a few times. The chain recombines TRBV5-1 with TRBJ1-2; perhaps TRBD1 as D (6 bases). Germline V CDR1 and CDR2: SGHRS, YFSETQ. This CDR3 has 14 amino acids. The ends were cut back, 4 bases at V and 2 bases at J, with 12 bases in the middle. CDR3 amino acids: CASSLPGQNYGYTF. DNA of the CDR3: TGCGCCAGCAGCCTACCAGGACAGAACTATGGCTACACCTTC.

This chain uses TRBV29-1 with TRBJ2-2; 10 nucleotides match TRBD2. Trimming took 4 bases from V and 3 from J; bases not matched to a gene: 8. Per the germline V gene, CDR1 is SQVTM and CDR2 is ANQGSEA. This CDR3 has 16 amino acids. CDR3 nucleotides: TGCAGCGTTGTTGGAATCGGGACTAGCGACACCGGGGAGCTGTTTTTT. Protein product: CSVVGIGTSDTGELFF.